This entry is about one T cell receptor beta chain. Its target antigen remains unknown. No much larger clonotype is one base removed from it; base qualities were not supplied. TCR CDR3 regions were amplified from genomic DNA by multiplex PCR using the deep immunoSEQ assay. Extracted genomic DNA from each cell subset was distributed evenly across all wells of several immunoSEQ 96-well plates, and each plate was treated as a replicate. For sorted subsets, roughly 200 ng of genomic DNA, equivalent to 25,000 to 35,000 T cell genomes, went into each replicate PCR. Purified libraries were quantified with a Qubit 3.0 fluorometer, sized on a Bioanalyzer 2100, and re-quantified with the KAPA Library Quantification kit. Every immunoSEQ 96-well plate was sequenced on a dedicated single-read 150-cycle Illumina NextSeq 550 flow cell. In the authors' own workflow: Because the immunoSEQ output included only junctional sequences and no quality scores, the filtering could not be the same as the filtering used for full-length reads. Sequences were annotated with PyIR, a Python wrapper for IgBLAST v1.9, and V/J genes and CDR3 were assigned using IMGT germline references. Reads were filtered out if the reads had weak V/J assignments (E-value above 1e-6), no CDR3, stop codons, out-of-frame junctions, or ambiguous translated residues. A V3J clonotype was defined by an identical inferred V gene, J gene, and CDR3 amino acid sequence. The percentage overlap between two repertoires was calculated by dividing the number of shared unique clonotypes by the size of the smaller repertoire. Richness of each repertoire was evaluated using RTK rarefaction, the Chao1 estimator, and Recon v2.1 estimates of unobserved clonotypes. Generation probabilities were computed with OLGA for all TCRbeta clonotypes obtained by the gDNA method from several donors. This is the immuneACCESS table as TCRdb keeps it, with only in-frame sequences that have V and J called. A part of the clones is gone; compared with another copy, unresolved V genes explain less than half, and the rest is unexplained. That table gives V, J and clone size, and the DNA gave D and trimming. The sample yields about 330,000 clones; around 86% were counted once. 15% to 20% of the sample is taken by the ten largest.

The germline V gene (reference sequence) gives CDR1 as MNHEY and CDR2 as SMNVEV. Including cysteine and phenylalanine, the CDR3 has 12 amino acids. Only the CDR3 part of the read is kept: 36 bases, read in frame from the first base. Cut back by 4 bases and 6 bases, the V and J ends lie 8 bases apart. Donors were healthy HIV-negative adults with no recently reported acute infections or vaccinations. All donors were Caucasian adults living in Nashville, Tennessee, USA. CD8 memory samples combined magnetically selected CD45RO+ cells with CCR7-negative CD45RA+ effector memory (TemRA) cells. Blood was obtained by leukapheresis, after which PBMCs were separated by Ficoll-Histopaque density gradient centrifugation and cryopreserved in liquid nitrogen vapor phase. Purity and quantity of every magnetically sorted T cell population were checked by analytical flow cytometry. From each sorted fraction, genomic DNA was isolated and quantified by UV absorbance on a Nanodrop 2000c.

The data stem from a study of shared clonotypes between healthy human individuals (TCRdb year 2020). Describing the broader study: A few men and a couple of women, aged 18 to 49 years, made up the cohort. Libraries were prepared and TCR repertoires were sequenced by different laboratories using diverse techniques, in order to increase sequencing depth and limit assay-specific biases. Between about 0.94 and 8.9 billion PBMCs per donor were obtained by leukapheresis. To estimate repertoire size and how much clonotypes are shared between individuals, the study performed deep sequencing of blood TCR repertoires from roughly five healthy adults. Per donor, three plates each were used for CD4 naive and CD4 memory, two for CD8 naive, and one for CD8 memory. The research as a whole found: Based on pairwise subsampling, the degree of clonotype sharing among donors was expected to be affected by sequencing depth. Sampling was restricted to blood, and TCR repertoires in tissue are likely to differ from TCR repertoires in blood. Estimated clonotype richness was generally larger for naive than for memory subsets. Rarefaction of sorted-subset datasets indicated incomplete sequencing despite the large sequencing depth. Because the study included only a small number of donors, the genetic and exposure-history diversity represented was limited. Clonotypes shared by all four sorted-subset donors showed higher generation probabilities than non-shared clonotypes. When a handful of donors were compared, the shared fraction of clonotypes was about 5.5% for naive CD4, roughly 3.3% for naive CD8, roughly 2.5% for memory CD4, and less than 0.5% for memory CD8.

Material: memory CD8+ T cells sorted from blood. The intended sense of this specimen's cell subset or site label: CD45RO+ cells pooled with CCR7-negative TemRA cells. The sequence was obtained from a young man in good health. Rearrangement joined TRBV27 to TRBJ2-3; the D gene assignment is ambiguous. CDR3 loop: CASSWLGDTQYF. The DNA sequence is as follows: TGTGCCAGCAGTTGGCTAGGGGATACGCAGTATTTT.